These 27 T cell receptor beta chains originate from one sample sequenced in a study of blood T cells in healthy people across ages. The use of a sample-barcoded 5' primer and a J-beta primer mix characterized a second PCR of about 6 to 11 cycles. MiXCR was run by TCRdb on the 5' RACE reads, yielding one entry per CDR3 protein. Altogether about 830,000 distinct CDR3 sequences are present, nearly 60% being singletons, with the ten largest covering 22%. Sequenced: blood. The receptors here all came from a man younger than 45 in good health.

With regard to this clonotype: Mismatch with germline at one junction end may stem from a read error. The rearrangement joins TRBV25-1 to TRBJ2-5, with D unclear. Germline loops: CDR1 MGHDK, CDR2 SYGVNS. This CDR3 spans 14 amino acids. The chain's CDR3 is CAGSELGPQETQYF. CDR3 bases: TGTGCCGGCAGTGAGCTAGGGCCACAAGAGACCCAGTACTTC.

The chain links TRBV7-2 to TRBJ2-7; 10 nucleotides agree with TRBD1. The trim removed 3 bases at V and 7 bases at J, leaving 6 bases unmatched. The CDR3 spans 14 residues. Germline V gene data show CDR1 as SGHTA and CDR2 as FQGNSA. The CDR3 is CASSLWDRGGEQYF. The CDR3 nucleotides read TGTGCCAGCAGCTTGTGGGACAGGGGCGGTGAGCAGTACTTC.

The chain joins TRBV20-1 to TRBJ2-3; 9 nucleotides align to TRBD2. CDR3 length: 16 residues. J gave up 0 bases and V 2 bases, and 6 bases lay outside the gene matches. CDR1 and CDR2 (germline): DFQATT, SNEGSKA (reference sequence). The CDR3 DNA is TGCAGTGCTAGACCCGTAGCGGGGGTTAGCACAGATACGCAGTATTTT. This codes for CSARPVAGVSTDTQYF.

V is TRBV6-5 and J is TRBJ2-5; D might be TRBD2 (6 bases). In germline, CDR1 is MNHEY, CDR2 SVGAGI. V lost 6 bases and J lost 2, with 19 bases in between. This CDR3 has 16 residues. This CDR3 reads CASRKRGRREQETQYF. The DNA of the CDR3 is TGTGCCAGCAGAAAACGGGGCCGACGGGAGCAAGAGACCCAGTACTTC.

This clonotype was counted a few times. V is TRBV6-5 and J is TRBJ1-6; D remains ambiguous. V gave up 2 bases and J gave up 9 bases, with 8 bases separating them. Looked up from germline, CDR1 is MNHEY and CDR2 is SVGAGI. The CDR3 is 13 amino acids. CDR3 in DNA: TGTGCCAGCAGTTACGATTCAGGTTCACCCCTCCACTTT. Amino acid sequence: CASSYDSGSPLHF.

V and J are TRBV9 and TRBJ1-2; D might be TRBD1 (6 bases). The CDR3 is made up of 16 amino acids. From germline, CDR1 is SGDLS and CDR2 YYNGEE. V lost 4 bases and J 6 bases, leaving 22 bases between the germline ends. CDR3 region: CASSPLDRPLRDGYTF. CDR3 nucleotides: TGTGCCAGCAGCCCCCTAGACAGGCCTTTACGTGATGGCTACACCTTC.

V gene TRBV6-5 combines with J gene TRBJ2-5; 11 positions agree with TRBD2. V shed 4 bases and J 9 bases; nucleotides not matched to a gene: 7. This CDR3 spans 14 amino acids. Per germline, CDR1 MNHEY and CDR2 SVGAGI. CDR3 in amino acids: CASSSLAGGRAQYF. The DNA of the CDR3 is TGTGCCAGCAGTTCTTTAGCGGGGGGGCGGGCCCAGTACTTC.

The V call is TRBV20-1, the J call TRBJ2-3; maybe TRBD2 (6 bases). There are 12 residues in the CDR3. Germline assignment: CDR1 DFQATT and CDR2 SNEGSKA (reference sequence). V lost 6 bases, J lost 2 bases, and 9 bases lay in between. CDR3: CSARGITDTQYF. CDR3 coding DNA: TGCAGTGCCCGGGGGATCACAGATACGCAGTATTTT.

J is TRBJ2-7 and V is TRBV5-1; the D gene is possibly TRBD1 (6 bases). Per the germline V gene, CDR1 is SGHRS and CDR2 is YFSETQ. This CDR3 region has 14 residues. V lost 2 bases, J lost 1 base, and 10 bases lay in between. The CDR3 DNA follows: TGCGCCAGCAGCTTCAGGGGTGGGTCCTACGAGCAGTACTTC. This translates into CASSFRGGSYEQYF. The full variable domain, with the rest looked up from reference TRBV5-1 and TRBJ2-7, is KAGVTQTPRYLIKTRGQQVTLSCSPISGHRSVSWYQQTPGQGLQFLFEYFSETQRNKGNFPGRFSGRQFSNSRSEMNVSTLELGDSALYLCASSFRGGSYEQYFGPGTRLTVT.

The V gene is TRBV6-5, the J gene TRBJ1-2; 9 bases fit TRBD1. Germline V lookup: CDR1 MNHEY, CDR2 SVGAGI. V lost 9 bases, J lost 10 bases, and 18 bases stayed unmatched. This CDR3 contains 15 residues. This chain's CDR3 is CASTPGDREKGLYTF. The CDR3 DNA reads TGTGCCAGTACTCCTGGGGACAGGGAAAAAGGCCTCTACACCTTC.

This clonotype was recorded a few times. The rearrangement links TRBV29-1 to TRBJ2-6; D remains ambiguous. The length of the CDR3 is 13 residues. V lost 7 bases, J lost 0 bases, and 7 bases lay in between. Germline CDR1 reads SQVTM; CDR2 reads ANQGSEA. CDR3 protein: CSAQSSGANVLTF. CDR3 DNA: TGCAGCGCACAGTCCTCTGGGGCCAACGTCCTGACTTTC.

This chain uses TRBV7-9 with TRBJ1-2; maybe TRBD1 (6 bases). The CDR3 contains 13 residues. V shed 0 bases and J shed 8 bases, with 10 bases lying between them. Germline V CDR1 and CDR2: SEHNR, FQNEAQ (reference sequence). CDR3 in amino acids: CASSLAGASGYTF. The CDR3 DNA reads as TGTGCCAGCAGCTTAGCGGGGGCGTCCGGCTACACCTTC.

This chain links TRBV18 with TRBJ2-3; no firm D call. CDR1 and CDR2 (germline): KGHSH, LQKENI. Trimming cost V 5 bases and J 5 bases, with 11 bases left between them. This CDR3 has 13 residues. The CDR3 spells CASSAQPGDTQYF. The CDR3 region has the DNA TGTGCCAGCTCAGCGCAACCGGGAGATACGCAGTATTTT. Full variable domain (missing parts from reference TRBV18 and TRBJ2-3): NAGVMQNPRHLVRRRGQEARLRCSPMKGHSHVYWYRQLPEEGLKFMVYLQKENIIDESGMPKERFSAEFPKEGPSILRIQQVVRGDSAAYFCASSAQPGDTQYFGPGTRLTVL.

This clonotype was seen only once. The chain uses TRBV20-1 and TRBJ2-4; possible D gene TRBD2, 5 bases. The DNA end lines up better with TRBJ2-7; the J call may be wrong. CDR1 and CDR2 from the germline V gene are DFQATT and SNEGSKA (reference sequence). This CDR3 is built from 17 residues. The CDR3 loop is CSARDLSRVLDRYEQYF. In DNA, the CDR3 is TGCAGTGCTAGAGATCTCAGCAGAGTACTAGACCGCTACGAGCAGTACTTC.

The V gene is TRBV10-3, the J gene TRBJ2-7; TRBD2 matches 8 bases. V lost 8 bases to trimming and J lost 5 bases; unmatched junction nucleotides: 5. Germline CDR1 is ENHRY and CDR2 is SYGVKD. This CDR3 comprises 12 residues. The CDR3 loop is CAIGTRSDEQYF. The CDR3 DNA follows: TGTGCCATCGGGACTAGGTCTGACGAGCAGTACTTC.

This clonotype occurred a few times. The V and J genes are TRBV7-9 and TRBJ2-3; D may match TRBD1 or TRBD2 (5 bases each). Germline CDR1 is SEHNR and CDR2 is FQNEAQ (reference sequence). This CDR3 has 15 amino acids. Trimming stripped 4 bases from V and 2 bases from J, with 13 bases between. CDR3 coding DNA: TGTGCCAGCAGCTCCCGGGACCGGCCCACAGATACGCAGTATTTT. It translates to CASSSRDRPTDTQYF.

This clonotype showed up many times. This chain joins TRBV4-3 and TRBJ2-5, with D perhaps TRBD1 (5 bases). The CDR3 length is 16 residues. V lost 4 bases to trimming and J lost 2 bases, with 17 bases between them. Germline values: CDR1 LGHNA, CDR2 YSLEER. The CDR3 DNA follows: TGCGCCAGCAGCCCCCATGGGGCGGCGAAGCAAGAGACCCAGTACTTC. This encodes CASSPHGAAKQETQYF.

V is TRBV10-3 and J is TRBJ2-7; 8 bases are shared with TRBD1. Germline V CDR1 and CDR2: ENHRY, SYGVKD. J lost 7 bases, V lost 10 bases, and 12 bases had no gene match. The CDR3 is 13 amino acids. The CDR3 sequence: CATIPDRGREQYF. DNA of the CDR3: TGTGCCACAATCCCAGACAGGGGCCGGGAGCAGTACTTC.

The CDR3 DNA is TGTGCCAGCAGCCAACTCTCAGACTATGGCTACACCTTC. Translating gives CASSQLSDYGYTF. The V and J genes are TRBV14 and TRBJ1-2, with D uncertain. CDR1 is SGHDN and CDR2 is FVKESK in the germline V gene. Trimming shortened V by 2 bases and J by 3 bases, and 7 bases separated the two germline ends. This CDR3 region has 13 residues.

This clonotype came up a few times. J is TRBJ2-3 and V is TRBV11-1; no firm D call. Trimming stripped 5 bases from V and 4 bases from J, with 4 bases between. CDR3 length equals 11 residues. Germline CDR1 is SGHAT and CDR2 is FQDESV (reference sequence). CDR3 protein: CASSISDTQYF. The CDR3 DNA sequence: TGTGCCAGCAGCATATCAGATACGCAGTATTTT.

The chain uses TRBV28 and TRBJ1-2; D remains unclear. Germline V gene sequence: CDR1 MDHEN, CDR2 SYDVKM. V was clipped by 8 bases and J by 4 bases, with 8 bases between them. There are 11 residues in the CDR3. DNA for the CDR3: TGTGCCAGCGGCCATTCCTATGGCTACACCTTC. Translated, it gives CASGHSYGYTF.

J is TRBJ2-7 and V is TRBV18, with TRBD1 matching over 9 bases. CDR1 and CDR2 from the germline V gene are KGHSH and LQKENI. The CDR3 is made up of 16 amino acids. V trimming: 3 bases; J trimming: 1 base; junction bases outside the gene matches: 7. CDR3 in amino acids: CASSPRDRVVSYEQYF. CDR3 DNA: TGTGCCAGCTCACCGAGGGACAGGGTTGTTTCCTACGAGCAGTACTTC.

V usage is TRBV7-9 and J usage is TRBJ2-4; the D gene is possibly TRBD1 (6 bases). CDR1 is SEHNR, CDR2 FQNEAQ, per germline (reference sequence). The CDR3 is 15 amino acids. Trimming stripped 7 bases from V and 6 bases from J, with 19 bases between. The CDR3 is CASNGPRTAANIQYF. CDR3 nucleotides: TGTGCCAGCAACGGACCCCGGACAGCGGCAAACATTCAGTACTTC.

This clonotype came up once. The chain employs TRBV29-1 and TRBJ2-7; 11 nucleotides align to TRBD2. The germline CDR1 and CDR2 sequences are SQVTM and ANQGSEA. The CDR3 has 14 residues. The junction had 10 bases not matched to a gene; V was cut back by 5 bases and J by 7 bases. The CDR3 DNA follows: TGCAGCGTTTCACTAGCGGGAGCAGGAGGAGAGCAGTACTTC. As protein: CSVSLAGAGGEQYF.

The sample holds one count of this clonotype. CDR3 nucleotide sequence: TGTGCCAGCAGTGAAATGACAGGGGGCAGCAATCAGCCCCAGCATTTT. It codes for CASSEMTGGSNQPQHF. The chain uses TRBV6-1 and TRBJ1-5; 10 positions match TRBD1. The CDR3 has 16 residues. Germline CDR1 and CDR2: MNHNS and SASEGT. V lost 2 bases and J lost 1; bases outside the gene matches: 2.

The chain uses TRBV2 and TRBJ1-6; no firm D call. CDR1 and CDR2 (germline): SNHLY, FYNNEI. V was shortened by 3 bases and J by 7 bases, with 13 bases between the two germline ends. The CDR3 loop spans 15 amino acids. CDR3 in DNA: TGTGCCAGCAGTGAGAGGTACAGCCTCAATTCACCCCTCCACTTT. It encodes CASSERYSLNSPLHF. The full variable domain, in which reference TRBV2 and TRBJ1-6 provide the parts outside the CDR3, is EPEVTQTPSHQVTQMGQEVILRCVPISNHLYFYWYRQILGQKVEFLVSFYNNEISEKSEIFDDQFSVERPDGSNFTLKIRSTKLEDSAMYFCASSERYSLNSPLHFGNGTRLTVT.

The V and J genes are TRBV4-2 and TRBJ2-1; TRBD2 matches at 7 bases. There are 18 residues in the CDR3. The germline gives CDR1 LGHNA, CDR2 YNFKEQ. V gave up 1 base and J gave up 2 bases; unmatched junction bases: 11. CDR3 coding DNA: TGTGCCAGCAGCCAAGCCTTTCTGGCGGGAGACACCTACAATGAGCAGTTCTTC. Translated, it gives CASSQAFLAGDTYNEQFF.